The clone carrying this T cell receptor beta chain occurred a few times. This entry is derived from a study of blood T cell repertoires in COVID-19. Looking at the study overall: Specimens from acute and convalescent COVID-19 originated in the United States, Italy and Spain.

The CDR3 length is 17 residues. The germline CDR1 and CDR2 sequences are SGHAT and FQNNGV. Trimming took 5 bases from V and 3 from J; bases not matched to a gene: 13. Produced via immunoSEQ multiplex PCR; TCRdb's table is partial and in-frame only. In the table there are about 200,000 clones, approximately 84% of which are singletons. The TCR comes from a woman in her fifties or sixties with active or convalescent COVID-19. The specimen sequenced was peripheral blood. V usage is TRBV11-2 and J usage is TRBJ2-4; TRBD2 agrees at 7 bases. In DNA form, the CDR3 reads TGTGCCAGCAGCCTTGTTCGGGGGAGGGCCCTCAAAAACATTCAGTACTTC. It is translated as CASSLVRGRALKNIQYF.